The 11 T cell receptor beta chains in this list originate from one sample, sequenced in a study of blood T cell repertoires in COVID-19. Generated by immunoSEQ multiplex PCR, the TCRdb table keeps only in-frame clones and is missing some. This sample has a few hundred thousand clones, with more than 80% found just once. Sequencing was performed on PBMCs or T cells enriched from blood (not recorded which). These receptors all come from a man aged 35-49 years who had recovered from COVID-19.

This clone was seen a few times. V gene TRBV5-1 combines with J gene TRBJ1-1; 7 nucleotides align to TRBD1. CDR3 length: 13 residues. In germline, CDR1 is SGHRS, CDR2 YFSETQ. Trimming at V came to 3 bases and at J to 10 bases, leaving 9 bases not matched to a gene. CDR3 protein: CASSWGDRDTAFF. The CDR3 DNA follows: TGCGCCAGCAGCTGGGGCGACAGGGATACAGCTTTCTTT.

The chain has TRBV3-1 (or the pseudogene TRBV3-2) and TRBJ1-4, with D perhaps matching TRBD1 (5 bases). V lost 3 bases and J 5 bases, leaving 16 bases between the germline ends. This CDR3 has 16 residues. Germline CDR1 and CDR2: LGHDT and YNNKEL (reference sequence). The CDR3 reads CASSQPLDSGNEKLFF. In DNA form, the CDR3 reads TGTGCCAGCAGCCAGCCCCTCGACAGTGGAAATGAAAAACTGTTTTTT.

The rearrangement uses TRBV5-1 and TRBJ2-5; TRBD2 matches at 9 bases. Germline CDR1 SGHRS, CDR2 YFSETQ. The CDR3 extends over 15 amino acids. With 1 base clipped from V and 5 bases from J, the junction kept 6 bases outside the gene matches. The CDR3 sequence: CASSLMAGGWETQYF. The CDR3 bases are TGCGCCAGCAGCTTGATGGCGGGAGGGTGGGAGACCCAGTACTTC.

The CDR3 nucleotides read TGTGCCAGCAGCTCCACTAGCGGGGCCTACAATGAGCAGTTCTTC. Amino acid sequence: CASSSTSGAYNEQFF. The chain is built from TRBV7-6 and TRBJ2-1; 10 bases are a match to TRBD2. After removal of 4 bases from V and 2 bases from J, the junction contained 2 bases not matched to a gene. The V gene's germline CDR1 is SGHVS and CDR2 FNYEAQ. This CDR3 has 15 residues.

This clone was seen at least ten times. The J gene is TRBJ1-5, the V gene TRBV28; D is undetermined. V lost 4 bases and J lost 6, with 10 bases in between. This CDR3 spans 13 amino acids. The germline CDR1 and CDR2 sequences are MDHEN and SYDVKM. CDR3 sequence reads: CASSSPGGQPQHF. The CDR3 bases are TGTGCCAGCAGTTCCCCCGGCGGTCAGCCCCAGCATTTT.

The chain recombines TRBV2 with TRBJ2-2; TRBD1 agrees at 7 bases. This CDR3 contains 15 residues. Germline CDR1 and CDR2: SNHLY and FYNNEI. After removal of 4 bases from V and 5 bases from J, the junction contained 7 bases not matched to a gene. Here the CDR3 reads CASSGQGGWTGELFF. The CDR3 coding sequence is TGTGCCAGCAGTGGCCAAGGGGGCTGGACCGGGGAGCTGTTTTTT.

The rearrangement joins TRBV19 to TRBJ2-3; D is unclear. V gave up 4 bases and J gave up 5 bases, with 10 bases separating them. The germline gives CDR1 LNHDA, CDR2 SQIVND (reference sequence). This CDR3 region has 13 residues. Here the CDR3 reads CASSNIVLDTQYF. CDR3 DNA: TGTGCCAGTAGTAACATTGTGTTAGATACGCAGTATTTT.

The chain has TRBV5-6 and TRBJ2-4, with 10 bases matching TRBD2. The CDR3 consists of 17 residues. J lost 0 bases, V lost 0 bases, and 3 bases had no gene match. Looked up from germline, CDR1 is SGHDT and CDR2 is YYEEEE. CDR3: CASSLVGLARAKNIQYF. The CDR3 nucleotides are TGTGCCAGCAGCTTGGTGGGACTAGCGAGAGCCAAAAACATTCAGTACTTC.

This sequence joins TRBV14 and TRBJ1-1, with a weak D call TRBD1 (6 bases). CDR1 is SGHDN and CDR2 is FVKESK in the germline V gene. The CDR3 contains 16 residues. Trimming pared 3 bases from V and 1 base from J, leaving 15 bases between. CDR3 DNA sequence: TGTGCCAGCAGCCAGAGGGCAGGGGAGGGGAACACTGAAGCTTTCTTT. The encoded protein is CASSQRAGEGNTEAFF. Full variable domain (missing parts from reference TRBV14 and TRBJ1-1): EAGVTQFPSHSVIEKGQTVTLRCDPISGHDNLYWYRRVMGKEIKFLLHFVKESKQDESGMPNNRFLAERTGGTYSTLKVQPAELEDSGVYFCASSQRAGEGNTEAFFGQGTRLTVV.

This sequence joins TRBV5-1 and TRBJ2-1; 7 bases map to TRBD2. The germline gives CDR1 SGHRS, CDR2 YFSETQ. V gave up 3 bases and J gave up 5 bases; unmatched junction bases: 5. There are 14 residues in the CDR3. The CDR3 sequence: CASSSTGGHNEQFF. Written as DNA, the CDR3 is TGCGCCAGCAGCTCCACGGGAGGCCACAATGAGCAGTTCTTC.

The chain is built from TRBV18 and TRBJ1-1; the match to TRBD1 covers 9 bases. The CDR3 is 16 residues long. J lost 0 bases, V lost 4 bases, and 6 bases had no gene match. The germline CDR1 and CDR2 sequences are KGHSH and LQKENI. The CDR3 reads CASSLQGANMNTEAFF. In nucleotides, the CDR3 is TGTGCCAGCTCACTACAGGGGGCCAACATGAACACTGAAGCTTTCTTT. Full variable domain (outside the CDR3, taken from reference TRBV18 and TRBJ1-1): NAGVMQNPRHLVRRRGQEARLRCSPMKGHSHVYWYRQLPEEGLKFMVYLQKENIIDESGMPKERFSAEFPKEGPSILRIQQVVRGDSAAYFCASSLQGANMNTEAFFGQGTRLTVV.